These 28 T cell receptor beta chains share one sample of origin, sequenced in a study of shared clonotypes between healthy human individuals. Naive-designated CD8 cells lacked CD45RO, were positively enriched for CCR7, and omitted terminally differentiated effector memory CD45RA+ cells. The data were produced by immunoSEQ multiplex PCR, yet TCRdb's version contains in-frame clones alone and is incomplete. Among about 2.2 million clones listed, 90% to 95% were seen once. The material sequenced was naive CD8+ T cells from PBMCs. These receptors were obtained from a man aged 18 to 30 in good health. Some clones in this sample may be carry-over from other donors' samples.

This chain connects TRBV19 to TRBJ2-1; D is unresolved. From germline, CDR1 is LNHDA and CDR2 SQIVND (reference sequence). This CDR3 contains 14 residues. Trimming pared 5 bases from V and 2 bases from J, leaving 10 bases between. CDR3 region: CASSPFGAYNEQFF. For the CDR3, the DNA is TGTGCCAGTAGTCCCTTTGGGGCCTACAATGAGCAGTTCTTC.

This chain connects TRBV11-2 to TRBJ2-3; a possible D gene is TRBD2 (6 bases). The V and J ends lost 6 bases and 4 bases respectively, with 17 bases between them. The CDR3 sequence is 15 residues long. Germline values: CDR1 SGHAT, CDR2 FQNNGV. DNA for the CDR3: TGTGCCAGCAGGCCCCGGGACTCTCAAGCAGATACGCAGTATTTT. The encoded protein is CASRPRDSQADTQYF.

The CDR3 region is CSARQGGGYTF. DNA for the CDR3: TGCAGTGCCAGGCAGGGGGGCGGCTACACCTTC. The gene calls are TRBV20-1 and TRBJ1-2; 7 bases map to TRBD1. The CDR3 runs to 11 residues. Germline trimming cut 6 bases from V and 8 bases from J; bases unmatched to any gene: 6. Germline V gene data show CDR1 as DFQATT and CDR2 as SNEGSKA (reference sequence).

The chain combines TRBV7-3 with TRBJ2-3, with TRBD2 matching 16 bases. V gave up 5 bases and J gave up 4 bases; unmatched junction bases: 6. CDR1 is SGHTA, CDR2 FQGTGA, per germline. The CDR3 consists of 17 residues. For the CDR3, the DNA is TGTGCCAGCAGCCTACCCGGGACTAGCGGGAGGGCAGATACGCAGTATTTT. Amino acid sequence: CASSLPGTSGRADTQYF.

This clone has just a few counts. The chain has TRBV6-1 and TRBJ1-2; D not certain. Germline V gives CDR1 MNHNS, CDR2 SASEGT. V gave up 4 bases and J gave up 4 bases, with 7 bases separating them. This CDR3 is built from 12 residues. This CDR3 is CASSGTAYGYTF. Written as DNA, the CDR3 is TGTGCCAGCAGTGGGACCGCCTATGGCTACACCTTC.

This clone was counted once. The chain employs TRBV11-2 and TRBJ2-6, with D tentatively TRBD2 (5 bases). The germline CDR1 and CDR2 sequences are SGHAT and FQNNGV. This CDR3 comprises 15 residues. V shed 7 bases and J shed 2 bases, with 12 bases lying between them. The CDR3: CASMPRVPGANVLTF. In DNA, the CDR3 is TGTGCCAGCATGCCGCGGGTACCTGGGGCCAACGTCCTGACTTTC.

The gene calls are TRBV28 and TRBJ2-7; maybe TRBD2 (5 bases). Trimming took 3 bases from V and 1 from J, leaving 10 bases between them. Germline values: CDR1 MDHEN, CDR2 SYDVKM. CDR3 length equals 14 residues. The CDR3 loop is CASSFHTGSYEQYF. CDR3 coding DNA: TGTGCCAGCAGTTTCCACACGGGATCCTACGAGCAGTACTTC.

As concerns this clone: This sample includes further DNA sequences coding for the same CDR3. The chain is built from TRBV27 and TRBJ2-3; 11 bases align to TRBD2. The junction had 2 bases not matched to a gene; V was cut back by 0 bases and J by 6 bases. This CDR3 is built from 15 residues. Per the germline V gene, CDR1 is MNHEY and CDR2 is SMNVEV (reference sequence). The CDR3 DNA follows: TGTGCCAGCAGTTTATCCCTAGCGGGAGGTGATACGCAGTATTTT. It translates to CASSLSLAGGDTQYF.

The rearrangement uses TRBV28 and TRBJ1-2; 7 nucleotides match TRBD1. This CDR3 has 15 residues. Germline loops: CDR1 MDHEN, CDR2 SYDVKM. V gave up 3 bases and J gave up 3 bases; unmatched junction bases: 7. The CDR3 region has the DNA TGTGCCAGCAGTTTGGGGACAGCGCTTGACTATGGCTACACCTTC. Translating gives CASSLGTALDYGYTF.

The chain joins TRBV30 to TRBJ2-1; 7 bases agree with TRBD2. The CDR3 is 11 amino acids. CDR1 and CDR2 (germline): GTSNPN, SVGIG (reference sequence). J gave up 10 bases and V 5 bases, and 5 bases lay outside the gene matches. The chain's CDR3 is CAWDGGLEQFF. CDR3 nucleotides: TGTGCCTGGGATGGGGGACTAGAGCAGTTCTTC. Combining the CDR3 with reference TRBV30 and TRBJ2-1 gives the whole variable domain SQTIHQWPATLVQPVGSPLSLECTVEGTSNPNLYWYRQAAGRGLQLLFYSVGIGQISSEVPQNLSASRPQDRQFILSSKKLLLSDSGFYLCAWDGGLEQFFGPGTRLTVL.

The chain has TRBV2 and TRBJ2-6, with D maybe TRBD1 (6 bases). V dropped 7 bases and J dropped 0 bases, with 13 bases sitting between them. This CDR3 contains 16 residues. Looked up from germline, CDR1 is SNHLY and CDR2 is FYNNEI. CDR3 region: CASIQGPHSGANVLTF. CDR3 DNA: TGTGCCAGCATCCAGGGGCCCCACTCTGGGGCCAACGTCCTGACTTTC.

V usage is TRBV9 and J usage is TRBJ2-1, with D uncertain. The CDR3 contains 14 residues. V lost 4 bases and J lost 5, with 13 bases in between. CDR1 is SGDLS and CDR2 is YYNGEE in the germline V gene. The CDR3 protein is CASSPGASNNEQFF. The CDR3 nucleotides are TGTGCCAGCAGCCCGGGCGCCAGCAACAATGAGCAGTTCTTC.

For the CDR3, the DNA is TGTGCCATCAACGCCGGGACAGGGAGGGACGAGCAGTACTTC. Protein sequence: CAINAGTGRDEQYF. The chain links TRBV10-3 to TRBJ2-7; 9 nucleotides agree with TRBD1. Germline loops: CDR1 ENHRY, CDR2 SYGVKD. This CDR3 has 14 amino acids. Trimming took 7 bases from V and 5 from J; bases not matched to a gene: 9.

The V call is TRBV19, the J call TRBJ1-1; D gene uncertain. The CDR3 is made up of 15 amino acids. Germline loops: CDR1 LNHDA, CDR2 SQIVND (reference sequence). V lost 1 base and J lost 0, with 9 bases in between. The CDR3 is CASSIVWPMNTEAFF. The CDR3 DNA follows: TGTGCCAGTAGTATAGTTTGGCCGATGAACACTGAAGCTTTCTTT.

The rearrangement uses TRBV11-3 and TRBJ2-1; 8 nucleotides agree with TRBD2. CDR1 is SGHNT, CDR2 YENEEA, per germline. After removal of 4 bases from V and 5 bases from J, the junction contained 4 bases not matched to a gene. The CDR3 has 14 amino acids. The CDR3 bases are TGTGCCAGCAGCTCAAGGACTAGCCACAATGAGCAGTTCTTC. It codes for CASSSRTSHNEQFF.

The chain joins TRBV27 to TRBJ1-5, with D maybe TRBD1 (6 bases). V gave up 6 bases and J gave up 4 bases, with 16 bases separating them. The germline V gene encodes CDR1 MNHEY and CDR2 SMNVEV (reference sequence). There are 15 residues in the CDR3. CDR3 nucleotides: TGTGCCAGCAGCTCCGGGGGCGGGGCTAATCAGCCCCAGCATTTT. It specifies CASSSGGGANQPQHF.

The rearrangement uses TRBV6-5 and TRBJ2-1, with TRBD2 matching 8 bases. Germline-derived CDR1 and CDR2 are MNHEY and SVGAGI. With 7 bases clipped from V and 10 bases from J, the junction kept 15 bases outside the gene matches. The length of the CDR3 is 15 residues. The CDR3 loop is CASTWSGSALQEQFF. CDR3 DNA: TGTGCCAGCACTTGGAGCGGGAGTGCCCTACAGGAGCAGTTCTTC.

The gene calls are TRBV27 and TRBJ2-5; D not certain. V was clipped by 2 bases and J by 14 bases, with 24 bases between them. The CDR3 spans 15 residues. Germline CDR1 and CDR2: MNHEY and SMNVEV (reference sequence). The CDR3 spells CASSLRGAPALVRYF. In nucleotides, the CDR3 is TGTGCCAGCAGTTTAAGAGGTGCTCCCGCCCTCGTCCGATACTTC.

V gene TRBV20-1 combines with J gene TRBJ2-7; D is uncertain. This CDR3 is 11 amino acids long. Trimming took off 0 bases at V and 7 bases at J, with 7 bases between the two ends. CDR1 DFQATT and CDR2 SNEGSKA come from the germline V gene (reference sequence). CDR3 loop: CSARELGEQYF. The CDR3 region has the DNA TGCAGTGCTAGAGAACTGGGGGAGCAGTACTTC.

The V gene is TRBV14, the J gene TRBJ1-5; the D is unclear. The CDR3 runs to 12 residues. Germline assignment: CDR1 SGHDN and CDR2 FVKESK. The ends were cut back, 7 bases at V and 4 bases at J, with 8 bases in the middle. In DNA, the CDR3 is TGTGCCAGCACCGTACTTAATCAGCCCCAGCATTTT. Its translation: CASTVLNQPQHF.

The chain combines TRBV30 with TRBJ1-1, with 10 bases aligning to TRBD1. Germline V CDR1 and CDR2: GTSNPN, SVGIG (reference sequence). The ends lost 0 bases at V and 7 bases at J; junction bases unmatched: 5. The CDR3 is 14 residues long. CDR3 DNA: TGTGCCTGGAGTGTACGGGGACAGGGGTTTGAAGCTTTCTTT. Encoded protein: CAWSVRGQGFEAFF.

With respect to this clone: Other DNA sequences from this sample encode an identical CDR3 as well. The V call is TRBV10-3, the J call TRBJ1-1; tentatively, D is TRBD1 (5 bases). In germline, CDR1 is ENHRY, CDR2 SYGVKD. CDR3 length: 12 amino acids. V was pared by 1 base and J by 5 bases, with 5 bases between. The CDR3 sequence is CAISEWGTEAFF. CDR3 nucleotides: TGTGCCATCAGTGAGTGGGGGACTGAAGCTTTCTTT.

The rearrangement uses TRBV5-6 and TRBJ2-7; 7 bases align to TRBD1. The V segment lost 4 bases and the J segment 5 bases; nucleotides outside the gene matches: 9. This CDR3 contains 14 residues. CDR1 SGHDT and CDR2 YYEEEE come from the germline V gene. This chain's CDR3 is CASSRDSRGNEQYF. CDR3 coding DNA: TGTGCCAGCAGCAGGGACAGCAGAGGAAACGAGCAGTACTTC.

The V gene is TRBV7-9, the J gene TRBJ1-2; 7 nucleotides match TRBD1. Germline V CDR1 and CDR2: SEHNR, FQNEAQ (reference sequence). The CDR3 sequence is 14 residues long. Trimming removed 2 bases from V and 2 bases from J; junction bases left unmatched: 2. The CDR3 sequence: CASSLIGGNYGYTF. CDR3 bases: TGTGCCAGCAGCTTAATAGGGGGCAACTATGGCTACACCTTC.

The rearrangement links TRBV19 to TRBJ2-1, with D possibly being TRBD1 (5 bases). Deletions cut 5 bases from V and 3 bases from J, with 11 bases between. From germline, CDR1 is LNHDA and CDR2 SQIVND (reference sequence). The CDR3 spans 14 residues. CDR3 region: CASSRVGVYNEQFF. The CDR3 DNA reads as TGTGCCAGTAGTCGGGTAGGGGTCTACAATGAGCAGTTCTTC. The full variable domain, rest sourced from reference TRBV19 and TRBJ2-1, is DGGITQSPKYLFRKEGQNVTLSCEQNLNHDAMYWYRQDPGQGLRLIYYSQIVNDFQKGDIAEGYSVSREKKESFPLTVTSAQKNPTAFYLCASSRVGVYNEQFFGPGTRLTVL.

The chain couples TRBV27 to TRBJ2-2; TRBD2 matches 11 bases. There are 17 residues in the CDR3. Trimming at V came to 3 bases and at J to 4 bases, leaving 7 bases not matched to a gene. Germline V gene data show CDR1 as MNHEY and CDR2 as SMNVEV (reference sequence). This CDR3 is CASSFLRLAGITGELFF. The DNA for the CDR3 is TGTGCCAGCAGTTTCCTCAGACTAGCGGGAATCACCGGGGAGCTGTTTTTT.

This chain connects TRBV7-9 to TRBJ2-7; D is perhaps TRBD1 (5 bases). Trimming removed 4 bases at V and 0 bases at J, with 19 bases between. Germline V gene data show CDR1 as SEHNR and CDR2 as FQNEAQ (reference sequence). The CDR3 contains 17 residues. CDR3: CASSSDGPRQISYEQYF. Written as DNA, the CDR3 is TGTGCCAGCAGCTCGGATGGTCCGAGACAGATCTCCTACGAGCAGTACTTC.

This sequence joins TRBV7-3 and TRBJ2-1; D might be TRBD2 (6 bases). This CDR3 is built from 14 residues. Germline V gene sequence: CDR1 SGHTA, CDR2 FQGTGA. Between the trimmed V and J ends, which lost 5 bases and 6 bases, there was a span of 14 bases. CDR3 residues: CASSLRGRTNEQFF. CDR3 sequence (DNA): TGTGCCAGCAGCCTACGAGGGAGGACCAATGAGCAGTTCTTC.